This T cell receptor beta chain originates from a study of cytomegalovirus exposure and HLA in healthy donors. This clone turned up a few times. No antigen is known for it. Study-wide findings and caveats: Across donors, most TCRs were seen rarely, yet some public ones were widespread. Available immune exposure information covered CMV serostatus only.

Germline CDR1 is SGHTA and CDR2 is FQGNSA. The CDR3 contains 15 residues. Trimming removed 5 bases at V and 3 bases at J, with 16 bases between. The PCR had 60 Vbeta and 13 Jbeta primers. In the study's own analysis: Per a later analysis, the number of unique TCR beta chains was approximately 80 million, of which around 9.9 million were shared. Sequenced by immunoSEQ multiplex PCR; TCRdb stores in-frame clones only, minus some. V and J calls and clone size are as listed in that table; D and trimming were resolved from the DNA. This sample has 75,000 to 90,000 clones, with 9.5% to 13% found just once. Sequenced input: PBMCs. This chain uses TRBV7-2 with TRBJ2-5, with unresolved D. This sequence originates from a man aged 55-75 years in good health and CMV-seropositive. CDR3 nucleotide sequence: TGTGCCAGCAGCCCCCGCGAAGCACCCGAAGAGACCCAGTACTTC. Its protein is CASSPREAPEETQYF.